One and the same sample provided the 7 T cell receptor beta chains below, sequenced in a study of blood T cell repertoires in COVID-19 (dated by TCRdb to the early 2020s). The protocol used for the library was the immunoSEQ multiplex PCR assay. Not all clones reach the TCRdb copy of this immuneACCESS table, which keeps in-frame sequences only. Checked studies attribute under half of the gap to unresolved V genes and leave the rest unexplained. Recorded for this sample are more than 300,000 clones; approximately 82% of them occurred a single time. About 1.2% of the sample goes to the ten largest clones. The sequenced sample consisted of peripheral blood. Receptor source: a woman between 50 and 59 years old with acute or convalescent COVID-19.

The CDR3 bases are TGTGCCAGCAGAGGGGGGGGCCAGGGGTTATATGGCTACACCTTC. This translates into CASRGGGQGLYGYTF. The chain couples TRBV27 to TRBJ1-2, with a tentative D call TRBD1 (6 bases). This CDR3 is 15 amino acids long. The V end lost 6 bases, the J end lost 5 bases, and 19 bases lay between the germline ends. CDR1 and CDR2 (germline): MNHEY, SMNVEV (reference sequence).

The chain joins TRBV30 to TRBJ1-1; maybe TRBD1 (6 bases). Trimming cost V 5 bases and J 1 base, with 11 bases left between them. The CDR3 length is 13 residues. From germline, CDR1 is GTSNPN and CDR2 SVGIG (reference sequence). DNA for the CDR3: TGTGCCTGGCACGGACAGCCGAACACTGAAGCTTTCTTT. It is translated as CAWHGQPNTEAFF. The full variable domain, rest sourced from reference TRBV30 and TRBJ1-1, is SQTIHQWPATLVQPVGSPLSLECTVEGTSNPNLYWYRQAAGRGLQLLFYSVGIGQISSEVPQNLSASRPQDRQFILSSKKLLLSDSGFYLCAWHGQPNTEAFFGQGTRLTVV.

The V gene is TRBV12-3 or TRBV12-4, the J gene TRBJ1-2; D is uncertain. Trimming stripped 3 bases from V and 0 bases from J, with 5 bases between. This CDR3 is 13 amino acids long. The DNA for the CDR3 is TGTGCCAGCAGTTTCTGGCCTAACTATGGCTACACCTTC. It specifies CASSFWPNYGYTF.

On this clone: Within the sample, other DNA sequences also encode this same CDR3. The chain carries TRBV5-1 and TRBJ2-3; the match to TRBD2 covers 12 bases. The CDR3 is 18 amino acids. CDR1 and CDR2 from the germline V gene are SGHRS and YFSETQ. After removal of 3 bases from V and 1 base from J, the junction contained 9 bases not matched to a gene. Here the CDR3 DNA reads TGCGCCAGCAGCTCCGGGACTAGCGGGCCAGGGGGCACAGATACGCAGTATTTT. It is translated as CASSSGTSGPGGTDTQYF.

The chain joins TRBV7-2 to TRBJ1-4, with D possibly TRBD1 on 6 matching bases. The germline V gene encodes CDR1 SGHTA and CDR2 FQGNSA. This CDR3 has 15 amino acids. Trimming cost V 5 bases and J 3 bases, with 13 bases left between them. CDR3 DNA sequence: TGTGCCAGCAGCCCATACAGGGAATCTAATGAAAAACTGTTTTTT. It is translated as CASSPYRESNEKLFF.

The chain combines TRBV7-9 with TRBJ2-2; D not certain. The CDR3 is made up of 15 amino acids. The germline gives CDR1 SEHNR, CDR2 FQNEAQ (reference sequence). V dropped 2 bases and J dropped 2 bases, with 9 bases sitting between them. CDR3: CASSLRTANTGELFF. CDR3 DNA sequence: TGTGCCAGCAGCTTAAGAACAGCCAACACCGGGGAGCTGTTTTTT.

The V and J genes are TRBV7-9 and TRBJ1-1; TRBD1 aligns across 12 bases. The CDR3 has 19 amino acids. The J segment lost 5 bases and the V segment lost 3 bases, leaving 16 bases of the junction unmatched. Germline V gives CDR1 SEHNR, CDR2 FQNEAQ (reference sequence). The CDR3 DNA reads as TGTGCCAGCAGCTTCCGGGGTGCGGGACAGGGGGCGCTGGGGACTGAAGCTTTCTTT. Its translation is CASSFRGAGQGALGTEAFF.